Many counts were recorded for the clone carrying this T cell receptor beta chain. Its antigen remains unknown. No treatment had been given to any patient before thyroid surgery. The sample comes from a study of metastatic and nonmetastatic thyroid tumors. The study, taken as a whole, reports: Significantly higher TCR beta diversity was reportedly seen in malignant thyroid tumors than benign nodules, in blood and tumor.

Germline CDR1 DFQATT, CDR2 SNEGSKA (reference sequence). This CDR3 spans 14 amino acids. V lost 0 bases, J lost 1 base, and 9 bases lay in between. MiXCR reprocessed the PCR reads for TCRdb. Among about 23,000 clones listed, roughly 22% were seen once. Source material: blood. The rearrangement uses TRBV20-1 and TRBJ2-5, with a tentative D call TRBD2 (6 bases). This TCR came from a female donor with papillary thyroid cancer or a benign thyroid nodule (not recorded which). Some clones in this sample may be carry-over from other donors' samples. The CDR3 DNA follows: TGCAGTGCTAGAGATGGGACTGCCCAAGAGACCCAGTACTTC. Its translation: CSARDGTAQETQYF.